This T cell receptor beta chain derives from a study of response to subunit inactivated influenza vaccine. This clonotype was counted ten times or more. The antigen remains unidentified. Whole-study findings and limits: Each seasonal influenza vaccination recruits few new T cells, the authors suggested.

V dropped 3 bases and J dropped 1; count of bases not matched to a gene: 2. The germline CDR1 and CDR2 sequences are LGHNA and YNFKEQ. This CDR3 region has 14 residues. In TCRdb, the RT-PCR reads were re-called with MiXCR into one record per CDR3 protein. The sample lists roughly 710,000 distinct CDR3 sequences; 14% were seen once. This clonotype was obtained from a man aged 50 to 60 who received an inactivated influenza vaccine. The rearrangement joins TRBV4-2 to TRBJ2-5; 7 nucleotides agree with TRBD2. Sequencing was performed on PBMCs from blood, taken approximately 15 days before vaccination. CDR3 bases: TGTGCCAGCAGCCAGACTAGCTCCCAAGAGACCCAGTACTTC. It encodes CASSQTSSQETQYF.